The clone carrying this T cell receptor (beta chain) was counted a few times. What it recognizes is unknown. J gave up 4 bases and V 4 bases, and 6 bases lay outside the gene matches. CDR3 length: 14 amino acids. Germline CDR1 is SGHRS and CDR2 is YFSETQ. Primers: 60 Vbeta forward and 13 Jbeta reverse. Using immunoSEQ multiplex PCR, the repertoire was profiled, and TCRdb retains in-frame clones only, with some absent. The table lists almost 200,000 clones, 70% to 80% of them singletons. The data derive from a study of cytomegalovirus exposure and HLA in healthy donors. Findings of the study overall: About 87% or about 30% of the time was how often most TCR beta V segments were productive, according to an earlier analysis.

V and J are TRBV5-1 and TRBJ2-7; 9 nucleotides line up with TRBD2. Sequencing was carried out using PBMCs. This sequence originates from a male donor in good health and CMV-seropositive. CDR3 loop: CASSHSGSRYEQYF. The CDR3 coding sequence is TGCGCCAGCAGCCATAGCGGGAGCAGGTACGAGCAGTACTTC.